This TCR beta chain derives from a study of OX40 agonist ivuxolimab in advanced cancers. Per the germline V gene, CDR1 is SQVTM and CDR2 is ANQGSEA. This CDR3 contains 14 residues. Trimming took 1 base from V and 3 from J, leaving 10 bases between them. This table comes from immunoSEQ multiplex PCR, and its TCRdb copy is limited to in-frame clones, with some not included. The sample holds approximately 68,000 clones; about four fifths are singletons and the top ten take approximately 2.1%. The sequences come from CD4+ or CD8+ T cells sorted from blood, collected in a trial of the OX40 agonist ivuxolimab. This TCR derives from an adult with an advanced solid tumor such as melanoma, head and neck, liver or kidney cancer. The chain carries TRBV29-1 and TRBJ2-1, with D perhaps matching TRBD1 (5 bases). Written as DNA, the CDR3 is TGCAGCGTTGAAGGGGGCGCACTCTACAATGAGCAGTTCTTC. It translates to CSVEGGALYNEQFF.